The 10 T cell receptor beta chains listed next were all sequenced from one sample in a study of early T cells in non-severe SARS-CoV-2 infection. TCRdb processed the 5' RACE reads anew with MiXCR; each CDR3 protein has one entry. The table shows 10,000 to 13,000 distinct CDR3 sequences, with 4.8% occurring only once. The sequenced material came from whole blood. All receptors derive from an adult who was a healthcare worker with PCR-confirmed SARS-CoV-2 infection or an uninfected control (not recorded which).

This clonotype is termed medium-sized. The chain recombines TRBV5-1 with TRBJ1-2; D ambiguous. The CDR3 totals 13 residues. Germline CDR1 reads SGHRS; CDR2 reads YFSETQ. The V end was cut by 3 bases, the J end by 3 bases, with 9 bases between. CDR3 in DNA: TGCGCCAGCAGCTCCGAAGGCGACTATGGCTACACCTTC. Its protein product is CASSSEGDYGYTF.

By sample fraction, this clonotype is medium-sized. This chain joins TRBV7-8 and TRBJ2-1, with D maybe TRBD2 (6 bases). Per the germline V gene, CDR1 is SGHVS and CDR2 is FQNEAQ. The CDR3 is 16 amino acids. The V end lost 4 bases, the J end lost 4 bases, and 17 bases lay between the germline ends. As DNA, the CDR3 is TGTGCCAGCAGCTCTATGAAGCGCGGAGGGTACAATGAGCAGTTCTTC. Translated: CASSSMKRGGYNEQFF.

This clonotype was observed at least ten times. This chain uses TRBV11-3 with TRBJ2-1; either TRBD1 or TRBD2 may supply D (6 bases each). The CDR3 is 15 residues long. Germline values: CDR1 SGHNT, CDR2 YENEEA. Trimming removed 2 bases from V and 4 bases from J, with 12 bases in between. CDR3 amino acids: CASSLTRDTYNEQFF. DNA of the CDR3: TGTGCCAGCAGCTTAACGCGGGACACTTACAATGAGCAGTTCTTC.

The chain uses TRBV20-1 and TRBJ2-3; D call uncertain. This CDR3 comprises 14 residues. The ends were cut back, 5 bases at V and 0 bases at J, with 12 bases in the middle. Germline V gene data show CDR1 as DFQATT and CDR2 as SNEGSKA (reference sequence). CDR3 amino acids: CSAFPQSSTDTQYF. CDR3 in DNA: TGCAGTGCTTTCCCCCAGTCTAGCACAGATACGCAGTATTTT.

The gene calls are TRBV27 and TRBJ2-3; D is ambiguous. The CDR3 extends over 18 amino acids. V dropped 2 bases and J dropped 0 bases, with 18 bases sitting between them. The germline V gene has CDR1 MNHEY and CDR2 SMNVEV (reference sequence). The chain's CDR3 is CASSLKWRWGTSTDTQYF. The CDR3 DNA is TGTGCCAGCAGTTTAAAGTGGCGTTGGGGTACTAGCACAGATACGCAGTATTTT.

This clonotype was seen only a few times. This chain joins TRBV4-1 and TRBJ2-7; D possibly corresponds to TRBD2 (6 bases). CDR1 is MGHRA, CDR2 YSYEKL, per germline. This CDR3 has 16 residues. V was pared by 0 bases and J by 0 bases, with 12 bases between. The CDR3 sequence: CASSQEASASSYEQYF. CDR3 in DNA: TGCGCCAGCAGCCAAGAGGCTAGCGCCAGCTCCTACGAGCAGTACTTC.

This clonotype was observed many times. V and J are TRBV7-9 and TRBJ2-3, with D hard to call. This CDR3 region has 15 residues. Germline CDR1 SEHNR, CDR2 FQNEAQ (reference sequence). The V end was cut by 1 base, the J end by 5 bases, with 13 bases between. CDR3 protein: CASSLVQSDIDTQYF. Here the CDR3 DNA reads TGTGCCAGCAGCTTAGTCCAGTCGGATATAGATACGCAGTATTTT. Full variable domain (outside the CDR3, taken from reference TRBV7-9 and TRBJ2-3): DTGVSQNPRHKITKRGQNVTFRCDPISEHNRLYWYRQTLGQGPEFLTYFQNEAQLEKSRLLSDRFSAERPKGSFSTLEIQRTEQGDSAMYLCASSLVQSDIDTQYFGPGTRLTVL.

The rearrangement joins TRBV20-1 to TRBJ2-1, with TRBD1 matching over 9 bases. Germline CDR1 DFQATT, CDR2 SNEGSKA (reference sequence). The CDR3 has 15 residues. Unmatched junction bases numbered 7, after V lost 4 bases and J lost 3 bases. CDR3 DNA sequence: TGCAGTGCTAAACTAGGGGACAGGGTCTACAATGAGCAGTTCTTC. Amino acids: CSAKLGDRVYNEQFF.

This clonotype was recorded at least ten times. The V gene is TRBV3-1, the J gene TRBJ2-6; tentatively, D is TRBD2 (5 bases). The CDR3 spans 14 residues. Trimming took 3 bases from V and 2 from J, leaving 5 bases between them. Germline CDR1 LGHDT, CDR2 YNNKEL (reference sequence). CDR3 coding DNA: TGTGCCAGCAGCCAGGGAGCTGGGGCCAACGTCCTGACTTTC. It yields the protein CASSQGAGANVLTF.

This chain joins TRBV19 and TRBJ2-7; D is unclear. V was shortened by 6 bases and J by 5 bases, with 8 bases between the two germline ends. From germline, CDR1 is LNHDA and CDR2 SQIVND (reference sequence). The CDR3 contains 11 residues. The CDR3 spells CASRGSHEQYF. Here the CDR3 DNA reads TGTGCCAGTAGGGGTAGTCACGAGCAGTACTTC.